The source of this TCR beta chain is a study of control samples from healthy donors and cancer patients. The CDR3 has 13 residues. The V gene's germline CDR1 is MDHEN and CDR2 SYDVKM. Between the trimmed V and J ends, which lost 8 bases and 2 bases, there was a span of 10 bases. TCRdb keeps only in-frame clones here, not all; method: immunoSEQ multiplex PCR. The table lists some 410,000 clones, roughly 90% of them singletons. The receptor was derived from a man aged 35 to 55 with head and neck cancer. The chain is built from TRBV28 and TRBJ2-4, with D possibly matching TRBD1 (6 bases). Sequencing used PBMCs. DNA for the CDR3: TGTGCCAGCCTAGACAGGACCAAAAACATTCAGTACTTC. It specifies CASLDRTKNIQYF.